This entry is about one T cell receptor (beta chain). This sample stems from a study of blood T cell repertoires in COVID-19. As for the study in general: COVID-19 samples, acute and convalescent, were from the United States, Italy and Spain. Sources were T cells, B-cell-depleted T cells, or PBMCs; the material itself was cDNA or gDNA.

Per the original data handling: Estimated nucleated cell counts came from reference gene primer amplification. Here immunoSEQ multiplex PCR was the method, and the copy in TCRdb shows in-frame clones only, minus some. V, J and clone size are taken as reported in that table, and D and trimming were inferred from the DNA itself. The sample has about 130,000 clones, roughly 80% seen once; the top ten hold over 2.5%. This CDR3 spans 19 amino acids. The V gene end was trimmed by 5 bases and the J gene end by 3 bases; junction bases not matched to a gene: 17. Germline V gives CDR1 LGHDT, CDR2 YNNKEL (reference sequence).

This chain joins TRBV3-1 (or the pseudogene TRBV3-2) and TRBJ2-4, with 9 positions matching TRBD1. The source material was peripheral blood. The receptor's source is an elderly woman with acute or convalescent COVID-19. CDR3 nucleotide sequence: TGTGCCAGCAGCTACAAAGGCGGGACAGGGAAAGGGGGCAAAAACATTCAGTACTTC. It encodes CASSYKGGTGKGGKNIQYF.